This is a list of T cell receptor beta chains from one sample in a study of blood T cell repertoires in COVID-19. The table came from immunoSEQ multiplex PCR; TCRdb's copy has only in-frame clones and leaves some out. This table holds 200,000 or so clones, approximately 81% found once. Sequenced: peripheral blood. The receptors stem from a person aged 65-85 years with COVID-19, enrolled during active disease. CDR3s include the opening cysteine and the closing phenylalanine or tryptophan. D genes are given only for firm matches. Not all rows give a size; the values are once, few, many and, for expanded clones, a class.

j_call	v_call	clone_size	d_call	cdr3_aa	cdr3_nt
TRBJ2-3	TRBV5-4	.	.	CASSSSTSQRADTQYF	TGTGCCAGCAGCTCCTCGACATCCCAGAGGGCAGATACGCAGTATTTT
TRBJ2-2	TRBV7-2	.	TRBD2	CASSPLAGDTGELFF	TGTGCCAGCAGCCCATTAGCGGGAGACACCGGGGAGCTGTTTTTT
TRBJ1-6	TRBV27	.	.	CASSLGGASPLHF	TGTGCCAGCAGTTTAGGGGGGGCTTCACCCCTCCACTTT
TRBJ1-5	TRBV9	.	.	CASSVGDIFQPQHF	TGTGCCAGCAGCGTAGGAGACATCTTTCAGCCCCAGCATTTT
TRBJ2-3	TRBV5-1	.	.	CASSRSRETDTQYF	TGCGCCAGCAGCCGCTCCAGGGAAACAGATACGCAGTATTTT
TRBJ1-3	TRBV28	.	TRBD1	CASHGSRGPTGNTIYF	TGTGCCAGCCACGGGAGCAGGGGGCCGACGGGAAACACCATATATTTT
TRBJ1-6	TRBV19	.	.	CASSNSGDSPLHF	TGTGCCAGTAGCAATTCCGGGGATTCACCCCTCCACTTT
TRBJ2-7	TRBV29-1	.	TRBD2	CSATSVTYEQYF	TGCAGCGCGACTAGCGTAACCTACGAGCAGTACTTC
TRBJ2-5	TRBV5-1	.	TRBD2	CASSLTSGAGETQYF	TGCGCCAGCAGCTTAACTAGCGGGGCTGGAGAGACCCAGTACTTC
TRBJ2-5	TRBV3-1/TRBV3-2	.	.	CASSPGWGVVVQETQYF	TGTGCCAGCAGCCCGGGGTGGGGGGTAGTGGTCCAAGAGACCCAGTACTTC
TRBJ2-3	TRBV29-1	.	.	CSVRRADTQYF	TGCAGCGTTCGTCGTGCAGATACGCAGTATTTT
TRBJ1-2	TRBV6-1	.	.	CASSESGGRGRGYTF	TGTGCCAGCAGTGAGAGTGGGGGCAGGGGTAGGGGCTACACCTTC
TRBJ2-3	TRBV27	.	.	CASSLKGLSTDTQYF	TGTGCCAGCAGTTTAAAAGGACTTAGCACAGATACGCAGTATTTT
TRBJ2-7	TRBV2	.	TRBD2	CASSGPAGSYEQYF	TGTGCCAGCAGTGGCCCAGCGGGGAGCTACGAGCAGTACTTC
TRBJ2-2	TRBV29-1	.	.	CSVGRAGTGELFF	TGCAGCGTTGGGCGGGCGGGCACCGGGGAGCTGTTTTTT
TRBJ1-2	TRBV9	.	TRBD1	CASSNQDREMWYGYTF	TGTGCCAGCAGCAACCAGGACAGGGAAATGTGGTATGGCTACACCTTC
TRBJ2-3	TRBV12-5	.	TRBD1	CASGRRTGGTDTQYF	TGTGCTAGTGGCCGCCGGACAGGGGGCACAGATACGCAGTATTTT
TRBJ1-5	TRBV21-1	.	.	CASSLPGEQPQHF	TGTGCCAGCAGCTTACCCGGGGAACAGCCCCAGCATTTT
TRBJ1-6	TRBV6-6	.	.	CASQARQADNSPLHF	TGTGCCAGCCAAGCAAGGCAGGCAGATAATTCACCCCTCCACTTT
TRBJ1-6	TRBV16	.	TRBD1	CASSQRTGEGSPLHF	TGTGCCAGCAGCCAGAGGACAGGGGAAGGTTCACCCCTCCACTTT
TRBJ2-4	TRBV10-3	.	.	CAISDDRGGRAKNIQYF	TGTGCCATCAGTGACGACAGGGGAGGGCGGGCCAAAAACATTCAGTACTTC
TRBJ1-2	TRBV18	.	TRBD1	CASSPPGQGNDGYTF	TGTGCCAGCTCACCTCCGGGACAGGGGAATGATGGCTACACCTTC
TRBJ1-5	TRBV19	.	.	CASTMGGVHQPQHF	TGTGCCAGTACCATGGGAGGTGTACATCAGCCCCAGCATTTT
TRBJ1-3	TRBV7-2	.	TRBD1	CASSPGTGSGNTIYF	TGTGCCAGCAGCCCGGGGACAGGCTCTGGAAACACCATATATTTT
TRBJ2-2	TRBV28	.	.	CASSGGRVGELFF	TGTGCCAGCAGCGGGGGGCGGGTCGGGGAGCTGTTTTTT
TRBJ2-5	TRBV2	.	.	CASEASEYQETQYF	TGTGCCAGCGAGGCTAGCGAGTACCAAGAGACCCAGTACTTC
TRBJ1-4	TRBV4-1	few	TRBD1	CASSQAGTGGEKLFF	TGCGCCAGCAGCCAAGCCGGGACAGGGGGGGAAAAACTGTTTTTT
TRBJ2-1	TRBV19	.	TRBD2	CASSGGGGYNEQFF	TGTGCCAGTAGTGGCGGGGGGGGCTACAATGAGCAGTTCTTC
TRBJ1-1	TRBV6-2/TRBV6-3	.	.	CASSYPSGQKFTEAFF	TGTGCCAGCAGTTATCCATCAGGGCAGAAGTTCACTGAAGCTTTCTTT
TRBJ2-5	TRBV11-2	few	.	CASSLQRSGETQYF	TGTGCCAGCAGCTTACAGCGGAGCGGGGAGACCCAGTACTTC
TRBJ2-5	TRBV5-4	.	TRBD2	CASSLAGRMGETQYF	TGTGCCAGCAGCTTGGCCGGGAGGATGGGAGAGACCCAGTACTTC
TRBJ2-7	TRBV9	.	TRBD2	CASSPSAGLSYEQYF	TGTGCCAGCAGCCCGTCAGCGGGGCTCTCCTACGAGCAGTACTTC
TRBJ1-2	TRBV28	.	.	CASSLLGQVLGYTF	TGTGCCAGCAGTTTACTGGGGCAGGTCCTAGGCTACACCTTC
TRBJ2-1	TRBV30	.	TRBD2	CAWSQLLAGGFF	TGTGCCTGGAGTCAACTACTAGCGGGAGGTTTCTTC
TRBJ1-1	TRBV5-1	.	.	CASSLTGPKATEAFF	TGCGCCAGCAGCTTGACAGGGCCGAAAGCCACTGAAGCTTTCTTT
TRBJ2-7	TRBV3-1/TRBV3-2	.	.	CASSTGTTDEQYF	TGTGCCAGCAGCACCGGGACAACCGACGAGCAGTACTTC
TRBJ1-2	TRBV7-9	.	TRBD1	CASSFGTGDYGYTF	TGTGCCAGCAGCTTTGGGACAGGTGACTATGGCTACACCTTC
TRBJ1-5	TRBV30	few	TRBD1	CAWRPPGQGGQPQHF	TGTGCCTGGAGGCCTCCGGGACAGGGGGGTCAGCCCCAGCATTTT
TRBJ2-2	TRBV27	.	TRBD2	CASIAESGRALVGELFF	TGTGCCAGCATCGCCGAAAGCGGGAGGGCCTTGGTCGGGGAGCTGTTTTTT
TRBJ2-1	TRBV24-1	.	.	CATSEIGVGEQFF	TGTGCCACCAGTGAGATCGGGGTGGGTGAGCAGTTCTTC
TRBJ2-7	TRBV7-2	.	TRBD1	CASSPLTGTDSYEQYF	TGTGCCAGCAGCCCTCTCACCGGGACAGACTCCTACGAGCAGTACTTC
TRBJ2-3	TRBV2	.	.	CGGRATDTQYF	TGTGGGGGCAGGGCGACAGATACGCAGTATTTT
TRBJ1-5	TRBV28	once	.	CASSPGAPQHF	TGTGCCAGCAGTCCCGGAGCACCCCAGCATTTT
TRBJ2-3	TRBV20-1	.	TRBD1	CSASAPRRDRDTDTQYF	TGCAGTGCTAGTGCCCCACGCCGGGACAGAGACACAGATACGCAGTATTTT
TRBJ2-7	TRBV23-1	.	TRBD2	CASSQRSWREGFQQYF	TGCGCCAGCAGTCAAAGGAGTTGGAGGGAGGGATTCCAGCAGTACTTC
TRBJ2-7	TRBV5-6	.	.	CASSFTGDEQYF	TGTGCCAGCAGCTTCACGGGGGACGAGCAGTACTTC
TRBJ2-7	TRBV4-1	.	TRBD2	CASSQDQRGTYEQYF	TGCGCCAGCAGCCAAGATCAGCGGGGAACCTACGAGCAGTACTTC
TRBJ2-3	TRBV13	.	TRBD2	CASSPRGGSTDTQYF	TGTGCCAGCAGTCCCCGGGGGGGAAGCACAGATACGCAGTATTTT
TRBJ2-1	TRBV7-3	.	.	CASSFSHGGNEQFF	TGTGCCAGCAGCTTCTCTCATGGGGGGAATGAGCAGTTCTTC
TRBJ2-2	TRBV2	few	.	CASNPYTGEGGELFF	TGTGCCAGCAATCCGTATACGGGCGAGGGCGGGGAGCTGTTTTTT
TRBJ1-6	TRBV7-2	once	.	CASSLGQSSSPLHF	TGTGCCAGCAGCTTGGGACAATCAAGTTCACCCCTCCACTTT
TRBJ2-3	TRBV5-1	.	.	CASSLGVDTQYF	TGCGCCAGCAGCTTGGGAGTAGATACGCAGTATTTT
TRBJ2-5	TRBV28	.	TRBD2	CASTQMGGETQYF	TGTGCCAGCACCCAAATGGGGGGGGAGACCCAGTACTTC
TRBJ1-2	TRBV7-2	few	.	CASSPIAQKAGVYGYTF	TGTGCCAGCAGCCCCATCGCCCAGAAGGCGGGGGTTTATGGCTACACCTTC
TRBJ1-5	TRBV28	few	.	CASKVEGQYSNQPQHF	TGTGCCAGCAAGGTCGAGGGACAATATAGCAATCAGCCCCAGCATTTT